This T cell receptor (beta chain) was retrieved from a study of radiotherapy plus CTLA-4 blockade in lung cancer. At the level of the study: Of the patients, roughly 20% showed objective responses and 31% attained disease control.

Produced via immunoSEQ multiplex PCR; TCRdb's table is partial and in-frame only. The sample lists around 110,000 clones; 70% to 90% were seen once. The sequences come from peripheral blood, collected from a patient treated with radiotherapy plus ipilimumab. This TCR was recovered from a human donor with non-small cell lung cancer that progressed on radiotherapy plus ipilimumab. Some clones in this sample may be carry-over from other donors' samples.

The CDR3 DNA reads as TGTGCCAGCTCACCCCAAAGACAGATCGGTAGCAATCAGCCCCAGCATTTT. Translation gives CASSPQRQIGSNQPQHF. The chain couples TRBV18 to TRBJ1-5, with TRBD1 as a possible D gene (5 bases). The CDR3 has 17 amino acids. Germline CDR1 reads KGHSH; CDR2 reads LQKENI. Trimming shortened V by 3 bases and J by 0 bases, and 15 bases separated the two germline ends.